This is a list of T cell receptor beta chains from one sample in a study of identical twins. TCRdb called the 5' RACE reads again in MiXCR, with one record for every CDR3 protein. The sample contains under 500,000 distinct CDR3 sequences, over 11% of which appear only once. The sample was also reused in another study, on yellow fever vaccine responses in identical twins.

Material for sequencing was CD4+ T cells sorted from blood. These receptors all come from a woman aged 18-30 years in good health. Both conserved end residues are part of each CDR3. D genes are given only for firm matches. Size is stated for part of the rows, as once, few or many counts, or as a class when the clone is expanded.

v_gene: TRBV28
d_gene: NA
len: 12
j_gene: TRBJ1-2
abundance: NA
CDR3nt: TGTGCCAGCAGTTTAATGGGGGCCGGCTACACCTTC
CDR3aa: CASSLMGAGYTF

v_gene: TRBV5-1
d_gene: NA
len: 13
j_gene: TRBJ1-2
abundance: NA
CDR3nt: TGCGCCAGCCAAAACGGGGAAAACTATGGCTACACCTTC
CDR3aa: CASQNGENYGYTF

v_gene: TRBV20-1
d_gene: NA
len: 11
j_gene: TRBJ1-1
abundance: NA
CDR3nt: TGCAGTGCTAGATTGGGCACTGAAGCTTTCTTT
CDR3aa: CSARLGTEAFF

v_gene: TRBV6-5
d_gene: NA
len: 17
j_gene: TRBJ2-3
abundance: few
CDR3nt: TGTGCCAGCAGTTACTCGGGTAGCGTTGGTCCTGCAGATACGCAGTATTTT
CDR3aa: CASSYSGSVGPADTQYF

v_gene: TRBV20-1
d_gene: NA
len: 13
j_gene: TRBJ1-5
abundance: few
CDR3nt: TGCAGTGCCGCGACAGGCCCCAATCAGCCCCAGCATTTT
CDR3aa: CSAATGPNQPQHF

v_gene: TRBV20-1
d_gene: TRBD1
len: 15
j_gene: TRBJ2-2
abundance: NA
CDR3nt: TGCAGTGCGGAAAACAGGGGGCGTAACACCGGGGAGCTGTTTTTT
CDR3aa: CSAENRGRNTGELFF

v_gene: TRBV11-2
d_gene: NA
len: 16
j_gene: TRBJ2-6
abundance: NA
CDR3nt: TGTGCCAGCAGCAAGGGACCTTTCTCTGGGGCCAACGTCCTGACTTTC
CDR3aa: CASSKGPFSGANVLTF

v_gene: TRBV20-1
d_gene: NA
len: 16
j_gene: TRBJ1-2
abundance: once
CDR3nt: TGCAGTGCTAGGCTCCAACGGGGACGGGGAGCTATTGGCTACACCTTC
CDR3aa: CSARLQRGRGAIGYTF

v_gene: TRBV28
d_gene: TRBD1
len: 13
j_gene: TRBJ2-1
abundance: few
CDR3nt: TGTGCCATCAAGGGGGCGGACTACAATGAGCAGTTCTTC
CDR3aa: CAIKGADYNEQFF

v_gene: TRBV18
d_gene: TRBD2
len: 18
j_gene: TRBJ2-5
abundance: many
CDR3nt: TGTGCCAGCTCACCACTACCGGGACTAGCGGGAGACCGAGAGACCCAGTACTTC
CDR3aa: CASSPLPGLAGDRETQYF

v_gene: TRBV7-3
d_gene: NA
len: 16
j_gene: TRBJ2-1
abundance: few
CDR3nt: TGTGCCAGCAGCTTAAGTCGGGCGGTCTCCTACAATGAGCAGTTCTTC
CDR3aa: CASSLSRAVSYNEQFF